What follows describes a single T cell receptor (beta chain). Its antigen is not identified. Beta-chain TCR cDNA was generated via 5'RACE template switching with UMIs. One entry per CDR3 protein, without DNA, is what TCRdb gives after re-calling the 5' RACE reads. The ten top clones account for about 0.4%, within a sample of 200,000 to 300,000 distinct CDR3 sequences. These data originate in a study of T cells expressing NK-cell markers. Regarding the study as a whole: The same clonotypes also predominated in the CD3+CD56-NKG2C+ fraction of a handful of donors. Dominant NKG2C+ clonotypes were found to form about 1.0-7.5% of CD8+ T cells in more than five donors.

This CDR3 has 13 residues. CDR1 SGHVS and CDR2 FQNEAQ come from the germline V gene. The sequence derives from a man aged 18 to 30 in good health. The material sequenced was blood T cells: a sorted CD56 or NKG2C T cell subset, CD4+ or CD8+ T cells, or bulk PBMC T cells (not recorded which). The genes are TRBV7-8 and TRBJ2-1; no DNA is available, so the TRBD1 call from TCRdb remains unchecked. This CDR3 reads CASKGVGYNEQFF.